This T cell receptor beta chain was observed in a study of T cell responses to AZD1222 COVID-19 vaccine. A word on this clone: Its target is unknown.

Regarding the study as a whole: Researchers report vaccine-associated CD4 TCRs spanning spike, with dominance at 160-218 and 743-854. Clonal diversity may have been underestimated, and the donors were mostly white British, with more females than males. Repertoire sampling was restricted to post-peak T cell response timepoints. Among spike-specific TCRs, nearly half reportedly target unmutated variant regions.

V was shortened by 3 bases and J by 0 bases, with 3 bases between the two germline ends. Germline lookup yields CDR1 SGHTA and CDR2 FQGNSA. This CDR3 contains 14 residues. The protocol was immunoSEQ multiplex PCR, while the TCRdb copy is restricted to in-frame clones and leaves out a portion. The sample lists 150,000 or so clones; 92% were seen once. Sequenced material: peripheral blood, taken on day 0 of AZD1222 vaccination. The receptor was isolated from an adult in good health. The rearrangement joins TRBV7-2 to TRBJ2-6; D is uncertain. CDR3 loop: CASSFYSGANVLTF. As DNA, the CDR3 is TGTGCCAGCAGCTTCTACTCTGGGGCCAACGTCCTGACTTTC. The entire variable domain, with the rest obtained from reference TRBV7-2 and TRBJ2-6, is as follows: GAGVSQSPSNKVTEKGKDVELRCDPISGHTALYWYRQSLGQGLEFLIYFQGNSAPDKSGLPSDRFSAERTGGSVSTLTIQRTQQEDSAVYLCASSFYSGANVLTFGAGSRLTVL.